This TCR beta chain was sequenced during a study of blood T cell repertoires in COVID-19. Study as a whole: From T cells, B-cell-depleted T cells, or PBMCs came the material, which was cDNA or gDNA.

From germline, CDR1 is SQVTM and CDR2 ANQGSEA. This CDR3 spans 12 amino acids. V was trimmed by 7 bases and J by 5 bases, leaving 14 bases between them. Authors' methods: Amplifying reference gene primers gave estimates of nucleated cell counts. Sequenced by immunoSEQ multiplex PCR; TCRdb stores in-frame clones only, minus some. That table supplies the V and J calls and clone size; D and trimming were determined from the DNA. Among hundreds of thousands of clones listed, just under 85% were seen once. This chain connects TRBV29-1 to TRBJ2-5, with D perhaps TRBD1 (6 bases). The clonotype comes from an elderly woman with acute or convalescent COVID-19. What was sequenced was peripheral blood. CDR3 region: CSGRRGAETQYF. The CDR3 DNA follows: TGCAGCGGTCGCAGGGGAGCGGAGACCCAGTACTTC.